This T cell receptor (beta chain) was identified during a study of shared clonotypes between healthy human individuals. This CDR3 has 16 residues. V lost 2 bases to trimming and J lost 8 bases, with 18 bases between them. Germline CDR1 is LNHDA and CDR2 is SQIVND (reference sequence). Sorted-subset replicate PCRs used roughly 180 ng DNA, approximately 33,000 T cell genomes. Here immunoSEQ multiplex PCR was the method, and the copy in TCRdb shows in-frame clones only, minus some. The table records 600,000 to 750,000 clones, 72% of them present only once. This clone is a singleton in its sample. What was sequenced was memory CD4+ T cells sorted from blood. Sample subset: CD45RA-negative fraction. This sequence joins TRBV19 and TRBJ1-4; D not certain. The TCR was taken from a woman aged 30 to 39 in good health. DNA for the CDR3: TGTGCCAGTAGTATATTCGGTGCTATTATCCGGGAAAAACTGTTTTTT. Its protein product is CASSIFGAIIREKLFF. Full variable domain (rest looked up from reference TRBV19 and TRBJ1-4): DGGITQSPKYLFRKEGQNVTLSCEQNLNHDAMYWYRQDPGQGLRLIYYSQIVNDFQKGDIAEGYSVSREKKESFPLTVTSAQKNPTAFYLCASSIFGAIIREKLFFGSGTQLSVL.